This entry describes one T cell receptor (beta chain). No antigen is known for it. The data were taken from a study of CXCR3-negative and CXCR3-positive naive CD8 T cells. Study-wide findings and caveats: Greater hydrophobicity was found in TRB CDR3s of CXCR3-positive naive cells than of CXCR3-negative naive cells. Post-cryopreservation CXCR3 expression was partly diminished, and the bulk of assays employed fresh PBMCs. Naive subsets did not differ in surface CD5, and TRB CDR3 properties served to infer TCR strength. Comparably high diversity was seen in both naive subsets, and much lower diversity in memory CD8+ cells.

The CDR3 loop spans 16 amino acids. All TRB cDNA libraries came from 5' RACE performed with UMI labels. From the 5' RACE reads, TCRdb lists one entry per CDR3 protein and no DNA. The sample data list around 60,000 distinct CDR3 sequences. Naive CD8+ T lymphocytes were specified as CD45RO-CCR7+CD27+CD95-. Material: naive CXCR3+ CD8+ T cells from blood. Regarding subset: CD45RO-CCR7+CD27+CD95- naive CD8+ T cells expressing CXCR3 (TNR3+). This chain uses TRBV12-3 or TRBV12-4 with TRBJ2-3; TCRdb reports TRBD2, a call that lacks DNA to check it against. The TCR was taken from a human donor in good health. Some clones in this sample may be carry-over from other donors' samples. CDR3 residues: CASSMGLAGSTDTQYF.